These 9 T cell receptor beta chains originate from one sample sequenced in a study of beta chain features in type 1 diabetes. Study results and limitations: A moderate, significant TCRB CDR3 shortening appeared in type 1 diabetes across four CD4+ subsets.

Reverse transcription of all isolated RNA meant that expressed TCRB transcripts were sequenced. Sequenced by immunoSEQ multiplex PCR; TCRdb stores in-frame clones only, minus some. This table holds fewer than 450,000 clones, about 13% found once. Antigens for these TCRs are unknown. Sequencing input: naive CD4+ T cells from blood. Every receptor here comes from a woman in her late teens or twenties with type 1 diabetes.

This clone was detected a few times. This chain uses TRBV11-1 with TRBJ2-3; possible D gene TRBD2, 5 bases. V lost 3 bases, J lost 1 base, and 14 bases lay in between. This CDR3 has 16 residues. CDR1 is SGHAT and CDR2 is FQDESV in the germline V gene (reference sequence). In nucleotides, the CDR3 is TGTGCCAGCAGCTTGCAAGGGCTTAGCGGCACAGATACGCAGTATTTT. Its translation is CASSLQGLSGTDTQYF.

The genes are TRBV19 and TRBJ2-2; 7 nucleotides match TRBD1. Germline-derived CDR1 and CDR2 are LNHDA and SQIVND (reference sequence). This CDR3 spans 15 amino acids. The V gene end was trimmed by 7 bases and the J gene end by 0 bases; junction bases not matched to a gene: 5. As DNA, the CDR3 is TGTGCCAGTAACCCGACAGGGACGAACACCGGGGAGCTGTTTTTT. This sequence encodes CASNPTGTNTGELFF.

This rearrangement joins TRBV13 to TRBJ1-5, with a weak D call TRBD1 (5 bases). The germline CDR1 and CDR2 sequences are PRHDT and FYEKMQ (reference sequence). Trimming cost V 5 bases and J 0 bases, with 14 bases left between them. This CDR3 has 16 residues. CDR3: CASSPRRGSSNQPQHF. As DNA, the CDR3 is TGTGCCAGCAGCCCTCGGAGGGGATCTAGCAATCAGCCCCAGCATTTT.

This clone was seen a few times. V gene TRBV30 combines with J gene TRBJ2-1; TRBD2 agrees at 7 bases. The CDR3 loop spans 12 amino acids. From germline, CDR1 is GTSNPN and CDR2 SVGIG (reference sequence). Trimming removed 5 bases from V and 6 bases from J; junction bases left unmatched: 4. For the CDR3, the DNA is TGTGCCTGGGGGGGGAGGGGCAATGAGCAGTTCTTC. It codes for CAWGGRGNEQFF. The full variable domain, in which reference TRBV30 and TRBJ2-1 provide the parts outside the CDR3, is SQTIHQWPATLVQPVGSPLSLECTVEGTSNPNLYWYRQAAGRGLQLLFYSVGIGQISSEVPQNLSASRPQDRQFILSSKKLLLSDSGFYLCAWGGRGNEQFFGPGTRLTVL.

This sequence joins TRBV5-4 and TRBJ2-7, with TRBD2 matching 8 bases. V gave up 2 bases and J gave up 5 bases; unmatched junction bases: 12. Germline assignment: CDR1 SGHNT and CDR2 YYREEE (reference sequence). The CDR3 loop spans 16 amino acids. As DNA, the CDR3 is TGTGCCAGCAGCTTTGGGTCGGGAGGGCCGAGGAACGAGCAGTACTTC. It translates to CASSFGSGGPRNEQYF.

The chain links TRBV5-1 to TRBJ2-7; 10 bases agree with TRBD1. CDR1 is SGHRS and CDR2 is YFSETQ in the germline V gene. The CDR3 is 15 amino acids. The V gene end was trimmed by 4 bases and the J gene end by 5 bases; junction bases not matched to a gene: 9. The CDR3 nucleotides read TGCGCCAGCAGCCCAGATCGACAGGGGGCCCACGAGCAGTACTTC. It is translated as CASSPDRQGAHEQYF.

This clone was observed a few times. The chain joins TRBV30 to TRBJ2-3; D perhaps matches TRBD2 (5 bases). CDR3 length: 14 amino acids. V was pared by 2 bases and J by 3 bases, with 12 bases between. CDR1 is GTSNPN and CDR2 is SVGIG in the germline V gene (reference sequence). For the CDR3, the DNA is TGTGCCTGGAGTCGAGGGATAGGGACAGATACGCAGTATTTT. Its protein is CAWSRGIGTDTQYF.

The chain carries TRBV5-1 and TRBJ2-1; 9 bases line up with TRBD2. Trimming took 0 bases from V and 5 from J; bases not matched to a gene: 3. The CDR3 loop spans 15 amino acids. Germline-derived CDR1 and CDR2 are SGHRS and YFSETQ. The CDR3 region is CASSLASSGNNEQFF. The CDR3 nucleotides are TGCGCCAGCAGCTTGGCGTCTAGCGGGAACAATGAGCAGTTCTTC.

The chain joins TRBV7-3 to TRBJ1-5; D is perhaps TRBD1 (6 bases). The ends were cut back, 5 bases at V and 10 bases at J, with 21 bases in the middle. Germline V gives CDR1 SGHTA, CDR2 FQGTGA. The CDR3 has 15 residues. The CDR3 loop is CASSPTGQTSSPQHF. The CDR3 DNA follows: TGTGCCAGCAGCCCCACTGGACAGACATCTTCCCCCCAGCATTTT. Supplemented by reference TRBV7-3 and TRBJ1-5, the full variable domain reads GAGVSQTPSNKVTEKGKYVELRCDPISGHTALYWYRQSLGQGPEFLIYFQGTGAADDSGLPNDRFFAVRPEGSVSTLKIQRTERGDSAVYLCASSPTGQTSSPQHFGDGTRLSIL.